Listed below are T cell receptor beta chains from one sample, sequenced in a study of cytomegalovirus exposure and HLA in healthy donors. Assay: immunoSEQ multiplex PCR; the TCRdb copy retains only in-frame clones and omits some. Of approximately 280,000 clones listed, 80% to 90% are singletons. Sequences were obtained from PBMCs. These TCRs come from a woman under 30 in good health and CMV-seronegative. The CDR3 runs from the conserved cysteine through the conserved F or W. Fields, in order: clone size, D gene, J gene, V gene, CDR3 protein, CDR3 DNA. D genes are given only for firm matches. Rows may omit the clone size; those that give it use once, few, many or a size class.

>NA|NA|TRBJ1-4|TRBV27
CASSFSTSGATNEKLFF
TGTGCCAGCAGTTTCTCTACCTCCGGAGCAACTAATGAAAAACTGTTTTTT
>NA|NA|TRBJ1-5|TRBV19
CASSYGVQPQHF
TGTGCCAGTAGTTACGGGGTTCAGCCCCAGCATTTT
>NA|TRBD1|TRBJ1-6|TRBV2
CASFPGTVNSPLHF
TGTGCCAGCTTTCCCGGGACAGTTAATTCACCCCTCCACTTT
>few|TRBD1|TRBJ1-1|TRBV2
CARGSRGQNEAFF
TGTGCCAGGGGGTCGAGGGGGCAAAATGAAGCTTTCTTT
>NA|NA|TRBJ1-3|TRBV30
CAWSVSGDTIYF
TGTGCCTGGAGCGTCAGCGGGGACACCATATATTTT
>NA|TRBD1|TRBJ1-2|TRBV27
CASSLIWTGDSLNYGYTF
TGTGCCAGCAGTTTGATATGGACAGGAGATTCACTTAACTATGGCTACACCTTC
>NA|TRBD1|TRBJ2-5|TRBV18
CASSVPDRAQETQYF
TGTGCCAGCTCAGTTCCGGACAGGGCCCAAGAGACCCAGTACTTC
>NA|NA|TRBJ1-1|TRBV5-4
CASSLEGNEAFF
TGTGCCAGCAGCTTGGAGGGGAATGAAGCTTTCTTT
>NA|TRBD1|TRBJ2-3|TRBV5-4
CASSSGTGSTDTQYF
TGTGCCAGCAGCTCCGGGACAGGGAGCACAGATACGCAGTATTTT
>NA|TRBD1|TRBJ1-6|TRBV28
CASSPTGGHSPLHF
TGTGCCAGCAGTCCGACAGGGGGACATTCACCCCTCCACTTT
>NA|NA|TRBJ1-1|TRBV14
CASSQGRNLGTEAFF
TGTGCCAGCAGCCAAGGGAGGAACTTGGGCACTGAAGCTTTCTTT
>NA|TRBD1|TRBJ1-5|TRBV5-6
CASSPDRGKSNQPQHF
TGTGCCAGCAGCCCGGACAGGGGGAAGAGCAATCAGCCCCAGCATTTT
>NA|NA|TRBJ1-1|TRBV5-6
CASSFRSEAFF
TGTGCCAGCAGCTTCCGGTCGGAAGCTTTCTTT
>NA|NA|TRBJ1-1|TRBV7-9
CASSLTNHPGEGKKTEAFF
TGTGCCAGCAGCTTAACCAACCACCCGGGGGAGGGAAAAAAAACTGAAGCTTTCTTT
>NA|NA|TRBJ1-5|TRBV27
CASSQSLYSNQPQHF
TGTGCCAGCAGTCAATCCCTATATAGCAATCAGCCCCAGCATTTT
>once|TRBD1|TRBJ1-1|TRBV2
CAIWTGVTEAFF
TGTGCCATCTGGACAGGGGTGACTGAAGCTTTCTTT
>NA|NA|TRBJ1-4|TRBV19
CASTGDIISGAEKLFF
TGTGCCAGTACCGGGGACATTATTTCGGGTGCTGAAAAACTGTTTTTT
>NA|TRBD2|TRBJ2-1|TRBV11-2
CASSLAGGTYNEQFF
TGTGCCAGCAGCTTAGCGGGGGGGACGTACAATGAGCAGTTCTTC
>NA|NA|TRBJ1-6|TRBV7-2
CASTLGSSPLHF
TGTGCCAGCACCCTAGGGAGTTCACCCCTCCACTTT
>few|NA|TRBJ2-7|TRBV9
CASSDSSGSYEQYF
TGTGCCAGCAGCGATTCAAGCGGCTCCTACGAGCAGTACTTC
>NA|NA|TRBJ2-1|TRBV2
CASSEEGAIYNEQFF
TGTGCCAGCAGTGAGGAGGGGGCGATCTACAATGAGCAGTTCTTC
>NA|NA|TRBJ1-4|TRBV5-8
CASSLVAGREKLFF
TGTGCCAGCAGCTTGGTGGCGGGAAGGGAAAAACTGTTTTTT
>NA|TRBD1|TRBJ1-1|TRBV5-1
CASSPWTGNTEAFF
TGCGCCAGCAGCCCATGGACAGGGAACACTGAAGCTTTCTTT
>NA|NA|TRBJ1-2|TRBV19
CASSPRGGTNYGYTF
TGTGCCAGTTCCCCTAGGGGCGGAACTAACTATGGCTACACCTTC
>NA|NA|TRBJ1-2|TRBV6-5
CASSQGDGYTF
TGTGCCAGCAGCCAGGGTGATGGCTACACCTTC
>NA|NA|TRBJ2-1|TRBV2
CASSAQGNEQFF
TGTGCCAGCAGTGCACAGGGTAATGAGCAGTTCTTC
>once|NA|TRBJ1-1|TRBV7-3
CASSLRLNTEAFF
TGTGCCAGCAGCTTGCGGCTGAACACTGAAGCTTTCTTT
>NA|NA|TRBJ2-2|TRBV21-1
CASSNISSGGRNTGELFF
TGTGCCAGCAGCAACATCTCTAGCGGGGGCCGTAACACCGGGGAGCTGTTTTTT
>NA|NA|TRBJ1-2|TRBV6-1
CASSENFRGAAGYTF
TGTGCCAGCAGTGAAAATTTCCGGGGGGCGGCCGGCTACACCTTC
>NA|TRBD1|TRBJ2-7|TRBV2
CASSKDRHSYEQYF
TGTGCCAGCAGTAAGGACAGGCACTCCTACGAGCAGTACTTC
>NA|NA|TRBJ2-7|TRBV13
CASSLARDEQYF
TGTGCCAGCAGCTTAGCCAGGGACGAGCAGTACTTC
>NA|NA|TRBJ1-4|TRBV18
CASSPPSTNEKLFF
TGTGCCAGCTCACCACCCTCAACTAATGAAAAACTGTTTTTT
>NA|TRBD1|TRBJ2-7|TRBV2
CASSEAPGQGSYEQYF
TGTGCCAGCAGTGAAGCGCCGGGACAGGGATCATACGAGCAGTACTTC
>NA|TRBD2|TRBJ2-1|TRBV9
CASSVLSGGVGSEQFF
TGTGCCAGCAGCGTACTGAGCGGGGGGGTGGGAAGTGAGCAGTTCTTC
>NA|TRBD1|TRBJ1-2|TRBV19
CASSKPGTGSHYGYTF
TGTGCCAGTAGTAAACCCGGGACAGGGTCTCACTATGGCTACACCTTC
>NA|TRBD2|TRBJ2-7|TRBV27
CASSLGRGAPYEQYF
TGTGCCAGCAGTCTCGGGCGGGGGGCTCCCTACGAGCAGTACTTC
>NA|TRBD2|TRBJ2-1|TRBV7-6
CASSLEFGGTSGGILSYNEQFF
TGTGCCAGCAGCTTAGAATTTGGGGGGACTAGCGGGGGCATTTTATCCTACAATGAGCAGTTCTTC
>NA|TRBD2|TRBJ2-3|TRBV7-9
CASSLATSVSTDTQYF
TGTGCCAGCAGCTTAGCAACTAGCGTAAGCACAGATACGCAGTATTTT
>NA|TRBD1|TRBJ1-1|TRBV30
CAWKQGMNTEAFF
TGTGCCTGGAAACAGGGGATGAACACTGAAGCTTTCTTT
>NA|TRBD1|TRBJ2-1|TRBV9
CASSVGTGSGNEQFF
TGTGCCAGCAGCGTCGGGACAGGGTCAGGCAATGAGCAGTTCTTC
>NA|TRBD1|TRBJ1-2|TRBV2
CASRGTGAYYGYTF
TGTGCCAGCAGAGGGACAGGGGCGTACTATGGCTACACCTTC